These 30 T cell receptor beta chains came from one sample sequenced in a study of CD8 T cells in ankylosing spondylitis. Points from the study as a whole: Blood from ankylosing spondylitis patients appeared to carry a characteristic roughly 8-variant TCR beta motif.

These receptors' targets are unknown. TCRdb reanalysed the 5' RACE reads using MiXCR and keeps one entry per CDR3 protein. The data contain about 840,000 distinct CDR3 sequences, approximately 10% of them singletons. The sequenced material came from blood, either unsorted or a sorted T cell fraction (not recorded which). The source is a male donor with ankylosing spondylitis.

The V call is TRBV5-1, the J call TRBJ2-3; D not resolved. This CDR3 region has 13 residues. Looked up from germline, CDR1 is SGHRS and CDR2 is YFSETQ. The V and J ends lost 4 bases and 4 bases respectively, with 10 bases between them. As DNA, the CDR3 is TGCGCCAGCAGCCCCCCAGCCCCAGATACGCAGTATTTT. It encodes CASSPPAPDTQYF.

This clonotype was counted between two and nine times. The V call is TRBV20-1, the J call TRBJ2-5, with TRBD2 identical over 9 bases. V was pared by 1 base and J by 5 bases, with 17 bases of the junction left unmatched. The V gene's germline CDR1 is DFQATT and CDR2 SNEGSKA (reference sequence). There are 18 residues in the CDR3. The CDR3 region has the DNA TGCAGTGCTAGAGGTACTCATATGGCTAGCGGGAATGTCGAGACCCAGTACTTC. Translated, it gives CSARGTHMASGNVETQYF.

Only a few counts were recorded for this clonotype. The chain is built from TRBV7-9 and TRBJ2-1; no definite D call. Germline V gene data show CDR1 as SEHNR and CDR2 as FQNEAQ (reference sequence). The length of the CDR3 is 13 residues. Trimming removed 5 bases from V and 11 bases from J, with 16 bases in between. DNA of the CDR3: TGTGCCAGCAGCCAGCAACCCTTACTAAAGCAGTTCTTC. Amino acid sequence: CASSQQPLLKQFF.

This clonotype came up many times. The rearrangement uses TRBV20-1 and TRBJ1-2, with unresolved D. This CDR3 is built from 13 residues. Germline-derived CDR1 and CDR2 are DFQATT and SNEGSKA (reference sequence). The V gene lost 1 base and the J gene lost 3 bases, with 9 bases spanning the gap. CDR3 residues: CSARVGFDYGYTF. The CDR3 bases are TGCAGTGCTAGAGTCGGGTTCGACTATGGCTACACCTTC.

This clonotype occurred a few times. The chain joins TRBV29-1 to TRBJ2-2; D ambiguous. This CDR3 comprises 11 residues. Between the trimmed V and J ends, which lost 3 bases and 6 bases, there was a span of 5 bases. From germline, CDR1 is SQVTM and CDR2 ANQGSEA. CDR3 in amino acids: CSVEDPGELFF. DNA for the CDR3: TGCAGCGTTGAGGACCCCGGGGAGCTGTTTTTT.

The chain uses TRBV9 and TRBJ1-2; possibly TRBD1 for D (5 bases). CDR3 size: 16 residues. CDR1 is SGDLS and CDR2 is YYNGEE in the germline V gene. V was cut by 4 bases and J by 3 bases, with 19 bases left in between. CDR3 nucleotides: TGTGCCAGCAGCATAAATTATAGGGGAGAGGACTATGGCTACACCTTC. Translated, it gives CASSINYRGEDYGYTF. Full variable domain (rest looked up from reference TRBV9 and TRBJ1-2): DSGVTQTPKHLITATGQRVTLRCSPRSGDLSVYWYQQSLDQGLQFLIQYYNGEERAKGNILERFSAQQFPDLHSELNLSSLELGDSALYFCASSINYRGEDYGYTFGSGTRLTVV.

This clonotype was observed a few times. This chain uses TRBV5-1 with TRBJ2-7, with 9 bases matching TRBD1. This CDR3 spans 16 amino acids. J gave up 2 bases and V 4 bases, and 10 bases lay outside the gene matches. CDR1 is SGHRS and CDR2 is YFSETQ in the germline V gene. The CDR3 nucleotides read TGCGCCAGCAGCCCTCGTAGGACAGGGGCGACCTACGAGCAGTACTTC. Its protein product is CASSPRRTGATYEQYF.

This clonotype was seen only a few times. The chain has TRBV4-3 and TRBJ2-3; D is uncertain. The CDR3 runs 14 residues. Trimming left V 0 bases short and J 6 bases short, with 10 bases between. Germline values: CDR1 LGHNA, CDR2 YSLEER. The CDR3 reads CASSQDVLRDTQYF. CDR3 in DNA: TGCGCCAGCAGCCAAGATGTCTTGAGGGATACGCAGTATTTT.

This clonotype was seen at least ten times. The V call is TRBV29-1, the J call TRBJ2-1; no clear D. CDR1 is SQVTM, CDR2 ANQGSEA, per germline. Trimming cost V 7 bases and J 9 bases, with 13 bases left between them. The CDR3 contains 11 residues. CDR3 in amino acids: CSAGPASEQFF. The DNA of the CDR3 is TGCAGCGCCGGGCCAGCGAGTGAGCAGTTCTTC.

The J gene is TRBJ1-1, the V gene TRBV6-5, with D unclear. The CDR3 has 11 residues. Germline V lookup: CDR1 MNHEY, CDR2 SVGAGI. V lost 7 bases to trimming and J lost 5 bases, with 8 bases between them. This CDR3 is CASTIGTEAFF. As DNA, the CDR3 is TGTGCCAGCACAATAGGGACTGAAGCTTTCTTT.

This clonotype turned up a few times. This sequence joins TRBV5-1 and TRBJ2-5, with TRBD1 matching over 7 bases. The V and J ends lost 3 bases and 1 base, in that order; junction bases with no gene match: 6. The CDR3 is made up of 15 amino acids. CDR1 is SGHRS, CDR2 YFSETQ, per germline. The CDR3 bases are TGCGCCAGCAGCTATACAGGGGCGAGCCAAGAGACCCAGTACTTC. Its protein is CASSYTGASQETQYF. Together with reference TRBV5-1 and TRBJ2-5, the CDR3 gives the full variable domain: KAGVTQTPRYLIKTRGQQVTLSCSPISGHRSVSWYQQTPGQGLQFLFEYFSETQRNKGNFPGRFSGRQFSNSRSEMNVSTLELGDSALYLCASSYTGASQETQYFGPGTRLLVL.

The chain recombines TRBV6-1 with TRBJ1-4, with D perhaps matching TRBD1 (6 bases). The germline V and J ends were trimmed by 4 bases and 7 bases, with 13 bases remaining between them. Germline CDR1 reads MNHNS; CDR2 reads SASEGT. CDR3 length equals 14 residues. CDR3 bases: TGTGCCAGCAGTGTCACCTCGGGGGCTGAAAAACTGTTTTTT. Amino acid sequence: CASSVTSGAEKLFF.

In its sample, this clonotype was seen a few times. The chain has TRBV9 and TRBJ2-6; D call uncertain. The germline V gene encodes CDR1 SGDLS and CDR2 YYNGEE. The CDR3 contains 15 residues. Between the trimmed V and J ends, which lost 0 bases and 0 bases, there was a span of 4 bases. CDR3 sequence reads: CASSVASSGANVLTF. Written as DNA, the CDR3 is TGTGCCAGCAGCGTAGCCAGCTCTGGGGCCAACGTCCTGACTTTC. Full variable domain (outside the CDR3, taken from reference TRBV9 and TRBJ2-6): DSGVTQTPKHLITATGQRVTLRCSPRSGDLSVYWYQQSLDQGLQFLIQYYNGEERAKGNILERFSAQQFPDLHSELNLSSLELGDSALYFCASSVASSGANVLTFGAGSRLTVL.

This clonotype was seen a few times. The chain recombines TRBV4-3 with TRBJ2-5; the D gene is possibly TRBD1 (6 bases). Deletions cut 2 bases from V and 0 bases from J, with 10 bases between. The germline CDR1 and CDR2 sequences are LGHNA and YSLEER. The CDR3 contains 15 residues. In DNA, the CDR3 is TGCGCCAGCAGCCAATATAACAGGGACCAAGAGACCCAGTACTTC. Encoded protein: CASSQYNRDQETQYF.

This sequence joins TRBV20-1 and TRBJ1-1; tentative D call: TRBD1 (5 bases). This CDR3 is 13 amino acids long. The germline V and J ends were trimmed by 4 bases and 4 bases, with 13 bases remaining between them. Germline CDR1 DFQATT, CDR2 SNEGSKA (reference sequence). The CDR3 region has the DNA TGCAGTGCTACAGGGAATGTGGGCACTGAAGCTTTCTTT. This sequence encodes CSATGNVGTEAFF.

This chain connects TRBV20-1 to TRBJ2-3; D perhaps matches TRBD2 (5 bases). Trimming stripped 0 bases from V and 4 bases from J, with 17 bases between. CDR1 and CDR2 from the germline V gene are DFQATT and SNEGSKA (reference sequence). The CDR3 covers 16 residues. CDR3 in DNA: TGCAGTGCTAGAGATAACACGAGGGTAATTGCAGATACGCAGTATTTT. Translating it yields CSARDNTRVIADTQYF.

This sequence joins TRBV7-8 and TRBJ1-1; D unresolved. Trimming left V 5 bases short and J 4 bases short, with 20 bases between. The CDR3 sequence is 16 residues long. Germline V gene lookup returns CDR1 SGHVS and CDR2 FQNEAQ. CDR3 DNA sequence: TGTGCCAGCAGCCAACATCAACCAACGGTCGGCACTGAAGCTTTCTTT. This codes for CASSQHQPTVGTEAFF. Based on the CDR3 plus reference TRBV7-8 and TRBJ1-1, the full variable domain is GAGVSQSPRYKVAKRGQDVALRCDPISGHVSLFWYQQALGQGPEFLTYFQNEAQLDKSGLPSDRFFAERPEGSVSTLKIQRTQQEDSAVYLCASSQHQPTVGTEAFFGQGTRLTVV.

This clonotype was seen ten or more times. The chain has TRBV13 and TRBJ2-3, with TRBD2 matching over 12 bases. This CDR3 spans 15 amino acids. V lost 5 bases, J lost 6 bases, and 6 bases stayed unmatched. The V gene's germline CDR1 is PRHDT and CDR2 FYEKMQ (reference sequence). The CDR3 DNA follows: TGTGCCAGCAGCAGCACTAGCGGGGGGCCGGATACGCAGTATTTT. This translates into CASSSTSGGPDTQYF.

The chain couples TRBV10-3 to TRBJ2-7; D not certain. This CDR3 has 12 amino acids. Germline assignment: CDR1 ENHRY and CDR2 SYGVKD. The ends were cut back, 2 bases at V and 5 bases at J, with 7 bases in the middle. CDR3 nucleotide sequence: TGTGCCATCAGTGAGATCCAGAACGAGCAGTACTTC. Translating it yields CAISEIQNEQYF.

The gene calls are TRBV12-3 or TRBV12-4 and TRBJ2-7; tentative D call: TRBD1 (5 bases). CDR3 size: 16 residues. V dropped 4 bases and J dropped 1 base, with 17 bases sitting between them. Written as DNA, the CDR3 is TGTGCCAGCAGTTCCTCAGACAGCTTTGTTTCCTACGAGCAGTACTTC. It codes for CASSSSDSFVSYEQYF.

The V call is TRBV7-2, the J call TRBJ1-1; D is unresolved. With 4 bases removed from V and 2 bases from J, the gap between germline ends came to 20 bases. Germline V gene lookup returns CDR1 SGHTA and CDR2 FQGNSA. CDR3 length: 17 residues. For the CDR3, the DNA is TGTGCCAGCAGCTCGACGTGGTACACCAACCCTAACACTGAAGCTTTCTTT. It yields the protein CASSSTWYTNPNTEAFF.

V is TRBV18 and J is TRBJ1-2, with D unclear. Germline loops: CDR1 KGHSH, CDR2 LQKENI. The CDR3 is 13 residues long. Between the trimmed V and J ends, which lost 3 bases and 3 bases, there was a span of 8 bases. The CDR3 DNA sequence: TGTGCCAGCTCACCGGTGTTGGACTATGGCTACACCTTC. Translating it yields CASSPVLDYGYTF.

The J gene is TRBJ2-7, the V gene TRBV7-2, with D perhaps matching TRBD1 (6 bases). Trimming shortened V by 1 base and J by 3 bases, and 13 bases separated the two germline ends. Germline CDR1 and CDR2: SGHTA and FQGNSA. CDR3 length: 15 amino acids. CDR3 bases: TGTGCCAGCAGCTTAGTGGGACACAAGAGCTACGAGCAGTACTTC. Amino acid sequence: CASSLVGHKSYEQYF.

CDR3 DNA sequence: TGCGCCAGCAGCCCCGGGACAGGGACGAGTGAGCAGTACTTC. Translated: CASSPGTGTSEQYF. V is TRBV5-1 and J is TRBJ2-7, with 9 bases matching TRBD1. Germline CDR1 is SGHRS and CDR2 is YFSETQ. This CDR3 has 14 residues. J was trimmed by 7 bases and V by 4 bases; bases with no gene match: 9.

V is TRBV27 and J is TRBJ1-6; D is unresolved. The CDR3 spans 12 residues. Deletions cut 6 bases from V and 6 bases from J, with 6 bases between. Germline V lookup: CDR1 MNHEY, CDR2 SMNVEV (reference sequence). DNA of the CDR3: TGTGCCAGCAGAGACCCTAATTCACCCCTCCACTTT. It translates to CASRDPNSPLHF.

This sequence joins TRBV28 and TRBJ1-5, with D uncertain. V lost 6 bases to trimming and J lost 1 base, with 13 bases between them. The CDR3 length is 15 residues. Germline loops: CDR1 MDHEN, CDR2 SYDVKM. The CDR3 is CASRIWGESNQPQHF. CDR3 DNA: TGTGCCAGCAGGATATGGGGTGAGAGCAATCAGCCCCAGCATTTT.

The chain combines TRBV29-1 with TRBJ2-1; D gene unclear. This CDR3 contains 13 residues. The V end was cut by 7 bases, the J end by 0 bases, with 10 bases between. CDR1 and CDR2 (germline): SQVTM, ANQGSEA. The CDR3 bases are TGCAGCGGGAGCAGGCGCTCCTACAATGAGCAGTTCTTC. It specifies CSGSRRSYNEQFF.

In its sample, this clonotype was seen a few times. This sequence joins TRBV7-2 and TRBJ1-1; D gene ambiguous. V was cut by 1 base and J by 0 bases, with 9 bases left in between. The CDR3 runs 15 residues. Germline V CDR1 and CDR2: SGHTA, FQGNSA. CDR3 bases: TGTGCCAGCAGCTTAGATACAGCGATGAACACTGAAGCTTTCTTT. Its protein product is CASSLDTAMNTEAFF.

This clonotype was counted between two and nine times. The chain combines TRBV7-2 with TRBJ2-7; the match to TRBD1 covers 7 bases. This CDR3 is 14 amino acids long. Germline loops: CDR1 SGHTA, CDR2 FQGNSA. V shed 3 bases and J 3 bases; nucleotides not matched to a gene: 5. The chain's CDR3 is CASSFNRGYYEQYF. For the CDR3, the DNA is TGTGCCAGCAGCTTCAACAGGGGATACTACGAGCAGTACTTC.

The chain has TRBV19 and TRBJ2-7; TRBD2 aligns across 12 bases. In germline, CDR1 is LNHDA, CDR2 SQIVND (reference sequence). The V and J ends lost 6 bases and 5 bases, in that order; junction bases with no gene match: 5. This CDR3 has 14 amino acids. Here the CDR3 DNA reads TGTGCCAGTAGAGCGACTAGCGGGAGCAACGAGCAGTACTTC. Amino acids: CASRATSGSNEQYF.